This TCR beta chain was profiled in a study of shared clonotypes between healthy human individuals. The protocol was immunoSEQ multiplex PCR, while the TCRdb copy is restricted to in-frame clones and leaves out a portion. The data hold approximately 2.5 million clones, with roughly 93% observed a single time. Study outcomes and limitations: Donor clonotype sharing was expected to depend on sequencing depth.

The CDR3 has 14 amino acids. Germline V gene lookup returns CDR1 SGHRS and CDR2 YFSETQ. V lost 4 bases, J lost 10 bases, and 2 bases stayed unmatched. This clone was detected once. The antigen is not known. This CDR3 is also generated by other DNA sequences in the sample. This TCR came from a man between 18 and 29 years old in good health. Some clones in this sample may be carry-over from other donors' samples. The rearrangement uses TRBV5-1 and TRBJ2-1; 16 bases align to TRBD2. What was sequenced was naive CD4+ T cells from PBMCs. Indicated subset: CD45RA+ positively selected. The CDR3 bases are TGCGCCAGCAGCGGGGGACTAGCGGGAGGGGAGCAGTTCTTC. As protein: CASSGGLAGGEQFF.